This is a list of T cell receptor beta chains from one sample in a study of T cells after yellow fever vaccination. TCRdb redid the calling of the 5' RACE reads with MiXCR, one entry per CDR3 protein. This table holds a few hundred thousand distinct CDR3 sequences, about a sixth found once. Source: PBMCs, taken about 5 days after the first yellow fever vaccination. These receptors came from a man aged 18-30 years who received the YFV17D yellow fever vaccine. Each CDR3 is given with its conserved first and last residue. A D gene is named only where the DNA matches it firmly. For some rows the clone size is stated as once, few or many, or as a class when expanded; others skip it.

cdr3_nt cdr3_aa j_call v_call d_call clone_size cdr3_length
TGTGCCAGCAGCTTAGGGGACAGGGCTTATGGCTACACCTTC CASSLGDRAYGYTF TRBJ1-2 TRBV7-2 TRBD1 . 14
TGTGCCAGCAGCCAAACTAGCGGGGCCACAGATACGCAGTATTTT CASSQTSGATDTQYF TRBJ2-3 TRBV6-2/TRBV6-3 TRBD2 . 15
TGTGCCGCACAGCCTAGCGGGGGCTCAACCGGGGAGCTGTTTTTT CAAQPSGGSTGELFF TRBJ2-2 TRBV10-3 TRBD2 few 15
TGTGCCAGCAGCTTAGAGGTCTACGAGCAGTACTTC CASSLEVYEQYF TRBJ2-7 TRBV7-9 . few 12
TGTGCCAGCAGTGAAGTGTGGGGGGCGCTGGCCAAAAACATTCAGTACTTC CASSEVWGALAKNIQYF TRBJ2-4 TRBV2 . few 17
TGTGCCAGCAGCTTAGGCCGGGACAGGGGTTTAGTTACTGAAGCTTTCTTT CASSLGRDRGLVTEAFF TRBJ1-1 TRBV7-8 TRBD1 . 17
TGTGCCAGCAGCTTCGTGCCCGACACTGAAGCTTTCTTT CASSFVPDTEAFF TRBJ1-1 TRBV7-2 . . 13
TGCGCCAGCAGCCAAGCCGGGACAGACTATGGCTACACCTTC CASSQAGTDYGYTF TRBJ1-2 TRBV4-1 TRBD1 many 14
TGTGCCAGCAGCCGCCCGGGACACGGCGTGGATGGCTACACCTTC CASSRPGHGVDGYTF TRBJ1-2 TRBV11-2 . . 15
TGTGCCAGCAGCCGCCCGATTGGGGGGGGCCTAGATACGCAGTATTTT CASSRPIGGGLDTQYF TRBJ2-3 TRBV7-8 . . 16
TGTGCCATCAGTGAAACGGACAGTCCTAACTATGGCTACACCTTC CAISETDSPNYGYTF TRBJ1-2 TRBV10-3 . . 15
TGTGCCAGCAGCGCAACCGACAGGGCGGCAACAGATACGCAGTATTTT CASSATDRAATDTQYF TRBJ2-3 TRBV9 TRBD1 few 16
TGTGCCAGTAGTTCCCTGCGAGAGACCCAGTACTTC CASSSLRETQYF TRBJ2-5 TRBV19 . few 12
TGTGCCAGCAGCCAAGAGTCATCAGGGGGCCTCTTCAATGAGCAGTTCTTC CASSQESSGGLFNEQFF TRBJ2-1 TRBV3-1 TRBD1 . 17
TGTGCCAGCAGTTACAACAGGGGGCTGGGAGAGCAGTTCTTC CASSYNRGLGEQFF TRBJ2-1 TRBV6-5 TRBD1 few 14
TGTGCCATCAGCAGGGGGTACGGGGAGCTGTTTTTT CAISRGYGELFF TRBJ2-2 TRBV10-3 TRBD1 . 12
TGTGCCAGCAGCGTAGGGGCAGGCGACAATGAGCAGTTCTTC CASSVGAGDNEQFF TRBJ2-1 TRBV9 . . 14
TGTGCCAGCTCACCGGGGGAGGGGGCCAATGGCTACACCTTC CASSPGEGANGYTF TRBJ1-2 TRBV18 TRBD1 few 14
TGTGCCAGCAGTGCACAAGCCCGGGGCTATGGCTACACCTTC CASSAQARGYGYTF TRBJ1-2 TRBV25-1 . few 14
TGTGCCAGCAGCTTGGGGGTGCGGCCTCCCCCGGAATCCGATACGCAGTATTTT CASSLGVRPPPESDTQYF TRBJ2-3 TRBV11-2 . many 18
TGTGCCAGCAGTTACTCTTCAGGAGTTGGGCCCCAGCATTTT CASSYSSGVGPQHF TRBJ1-5 TRBV6-5 . few 14
TGTGCCAGCAGCTTCGGGACAGCGTTCGGGGAGCTGTTTTTT CASSFGTAFGELFF TRBJ2-2 TRBV7-9 TRBD1 . 14
TGTGCCAGCAGCCTGTTTAGTACGAACACTGAAGCTTTCTTT CASSLFSTNTEAFF TRBJ1-1 TRBV3-1 . many 14
TGTGCCAGCAGCTTTCGACAGGGGGCCCCCTACGAGCAGTACTTC CASSFRQGAPYEQYF TRBJ2-7 TRBV7-6 TRBD1 . 15
TGTGCCAGTAGTATTCGGGCCAACTATGGCTACACCTTC CASSIRANYGYTF TRBJ1-2 TRBV19 . . 13
TGCGCCAGCAGCTCCAGCGGACAGGGAGGAAGGGGCACTGAAGCTTTCTTT CASSSSGQGGRGTEAFF TRBJ1-1 TRBV5-1 TRBD1 few 17
TGTGCCAGCAGCGGGGGACCCTCTCCTCGGGTGACTTTC CASSGGPSPRVTF TRBJ2-6 TRBV5-4 . . 13
TGTGCCACCAGTTTCAGCGCGGAGGCAGATACGCAGTATTTT CATSFSAEADTQYF TRBJ2-3 TRBV24-1 . . 14
TGTGCCAGCAGTTACTCGAACAGTCAAGAGTCCCAGTACTTC CASSYSNSQESQYF TRBJ2-5 TRBV6-2/TRBV6-3 . . 14
TGCGCCAGCAGCCAAGACCCAACAGGGGGAAGGGAGCAGTACTTC CASSQDPTGGREQYF TRBJ2-7 TRBV4-3 TRBD1 . 15
TGTGCCGTCAATAGCGGGGGCCTTAATCAAGAGACCCAGTACTTC CAVNSGGLNQETQYF TRBJ2-5 TRBV24-1 TRBD2 few 15
TGCAGCGTTGGGTTTGTTGGGGGTAGGTACACTGAAGCTTTCTTT CSVGFVGGRYTEAFF TRBJ1-1 TRBV29-1 . . 15
TGTGCCAGCAGCGCCGGGGAGGGGTGGGACACAGATACGCAGTATTTT CASSAGEGWDTDTQYF TRBJ2-3 TRBV7-9 TRBD2 . 16
TGTGCCAGCAGCGTTAGCGGGGGGGCCCAAGAGACCCAGTACTTC CASSVSGGAQETQYF TRBJ2-5 TRBV9 TRBD2 . 15
TGCAGTGCTAGAGTCGGCACTCAGACGACCTTC CSARVGTQTTF TRBJ1-2 TRBV20-1 . . 11
TGTGCCTGCTCACCGACAGGGATGAACACTGAAGCTTTCTTT CACSPTGMNTEAFF TRBJ1-1 TRBV7-8 TRBD1 few 14
TGTGCCAGCAGGCCTCACAGACTAGCGGTCTACGAGCAGTACTTC CASRPHRLAVYEQYF TRBJ2-7 TRBV11-2 TRBD2 . 15
TGTGCCAGCAGTGATCCGGGGGTCGCCAAAAACATTCAGTACTTC CASSDPGVAKNIQYF TRBJ2-4 TRBV2 . . 15
TGTGCCAGCTCAGACGGAATCAATCAGCCCCAGCATTTT CASSDGINQPQHF TRBJ1-5 TRBV18 . . 13
TGTGCCAGCAGTGAAGATGGTGAAGCTTTCTTT CASSEDGEAFF TRBJ1-1 TRBV12-3/TRBV12-4 . few 11
TGTGCCAGCCTTCGGGGCCGGGTCGATGAGCAGTTCTTC CASLRGRVDEQFF TRBJ2-1 TRBV2 . few 13
TGCAGCGTTGAAGGAATAGGACTCTCGGCCTACAATGAGCAGTTCTTC CSVEGIGLSAYNEQFF TRBJ2-1 TRBV29-1 . . 16
TGTGCCAGCAGCCACCCAGGGGGGAACACTGAAGCTTTCTTT CASSHPGGNTEAFF TRBJ1-1 TRBV5-5 TRBD1 . 14
TGTGCCAGCAGCTCGAACTACGGCCGGGGAGTTGGTCAGCCCCAGCATTTT CASSSNYGRGVGQPQHF TRBJ1-5 TRBV7-6 . few 17
TGTGCCAGCAGCCCCACCAAACATGCGGATACGCAGTATTTT CASSPTKHADTQYF TRBJ2-3 TRBV7-6 . . 14
TGCAGCGGGGGCCAGATCCAAGAGACCCAGTACTTC CSGGQIQETQYF TRBJ2-5 TRBV29-1 . few 12
TGTGCCAGCAGTTTTCGACGAAGCTACACCTTC CASSFRRSYTF TRBJ1-2 TRBV12-3/TRBV12-4 . . 11
TGCGCCAGCAGCTTGGAGGCAGAATTTACTGAAGCTTTCTTT CASSLEAEFTEAFF TRBJ1-1 TRBV5-1 . few 14
TGTGCCTGGAGTGTAATAAGGGGGAGTGAAAAACTGTTTTTT CAWSVIRGSEKLFF TRBJ1-4 TRBV30 . . 14
TGCAGTGCTAGAGACCGGACAGTGAACACTGAAGCTTTCTTT CSARDRTVNTEAFF TRBJ1-1 TRBV20-1 . . 14
TGTGCCAGTCTTTCCGTGACAGGGGCGAACACTGAAGCTTTCTTT CASLSVTGANTEAFF TRBJ1-1 TRBV12-3/TRBV12-4 TRBD1 many 15
TGTGCCAGCAGCTTACCTTCACTAGCGGGGGGAAAAGATACGCAGTATTTT CASSLPSLAGGKDTQYF TRBJ2-3 TRBV5-4 TRBD2 . 17
TGCGCCAGCGGAGAGACAGGGTTCTACAATGAGCAGTTCTTC CASGETGFYNEQFF TRBJ2-1 TRBV5-1 TRBD1 few 14
TGCGCCAGCAGCCAAGATTCGAGGCGCTTGGGCAATCAGCCCCAGCATTTT CASSQDSRRLGNQPQHF TRBJ1-5 TRBV4-1 . . 17
TGTGCCAGTAGTTTCGACTTCCGGCCCCAGCATTTT CASSFDFRPQHF TRBJ1-5 TRBV19 . . 12
TGTGCCAGCAGTTACTCGGGACTAGCGGGCAATGAGCAGTTCTTC CASSYSGLAGNEQFF TRBJ2-1 TRBV6-5 TRBD2 . 15
TGCAGTGCCACCGACAGGGTGAGAACTGAAGCTTTCTTT CSATDRVRTEAFF TRBJ1-1 TRBV20-1 TRBD1 . 13
TGTGCCAGCAGACCTCTAGCGGGGACCAAGGGAAAGACCCAGTACTTC CASRPLAGTKGKTQYF TRBJ2-5 TRBV6-1 TRBD2 . 16
TGTGCCAGCAGTATTCGACAGGGTAGGGACACCGGGGAGCTGTTTTTT CASSIRQGRDTGELFF TRBJ2-2 TRBV2 TRBD1 . 16
TGTGCCAGCAGCTTAATCGACACTGAAGCTTTCTTT CASSLIDTEAFF TRBJ1-1 TRBV7-9 . . 12